What follows are 9 T cell receptor beta chains derived from one specimen sequenced in a study of Ad26.COV2.S vaccination and SARS-CoV-2 variants (dated by TCRdb to the early 2020s). Library construction relied on the immunoSEQ multiplex PCR assay. TCRdb holds this immuneACCESS table with in-frame rearrangements only. Some clones are missing; in checked studies, unresolved V genes explain under half, and the rest has no known cause. The sample contains around 340,000 clones, 88% of them found a single time. Of the sample, 6.4% is held by the ten largest clones. Explained via the paper, the treatment or condition label denotes: roughly 18 received Ad26.COV2.S at low or high dose, single or two shots; about five received placebo; per-sample allocation not given. For vaccine and placebo recipients, the sequenced repertoires came from samples collected on day 63 after the first injection. This specimen consisted of peripheral blood, obtained in a trial of Ad26.COV2.S vaccine versus placebo. The source is a person aged 18-60 years who received the Ad26.COV2.S COVID-19 vaccine or a placebo.

J is TRBJ2-6 and V is TRBV30; D remains ambiguous. The germline gives CDR1 GTSNPN, CDR2 SVGIG (reference sequence). The CDR3 runs to 13 residues. V lost 4 bases and J lost 0, with 4 bases in between. CDR3 region: CAWTLSGANVLTF. The CDR3 nucleotides are TGTGCCTGGACCCTCTCTGGGGCCAACGTCCTGACTTTC. Complete variable domain (other parts from reference TRBV30 and TRBJ2-6): SQTIHQWPATLVQPVGSPLSLECTVEGTSNPNLYWYRQAAGRGLQLLFYSVGIGQISSEVPQNLSASRPQDRQFILSSKKLLLSDSGFYLCAWTLSGANVLTFGAGSRLTVL.

The chain combines TRBV7-2 with TRBJ1-2; D remains ambiguous. The CDR3 is made up of 13 amino acids. CDR1 is SGHTA, CDR2 FQGNSA, per germline. V lost 4 bases, J lost 7 bases, and 13 bases lay in between. Written as DNA, the CDR3 is TGTGCCAGCAGCTCCCGCCAATCGGTTGGCTACACCTTC. Its protein is CASSSRQSVGYTF.

J is TRBJ2-5 and V is TRBV5-1; 12 bases map to TRBD2. With 4 bases clipped from V and 5 bases from J, the junction kept 9 bases outside the gene matches. This CDR3 region has 16 residues. Germline loops: CDR1 SGHRS, CDR2 YFSETQ. CDR3 DNA sequence: TGCGCCAGCAGCCAGATGCTAGCGGGAGGGCCGGAGACCCAGTACTTC. Encoded protein: CASSQMLAGGPETQYF.

This sequence joins TRBV20-1 and TRBJ2-2, with D unclear. Germline V lookup: CDR1 DFQATT, CDR2 SNEGSKA (reference sequence). The CDR3 runs 13 residues. Trimming took off 3 bases at V and 1 base at J, with 6 bases between the two ends. CDR3 sequence: CSASARNTGELFF. DNA of the CDR3: TGCAGTGCTAGTGCACGGAACACCGGGGAGCTGTTTTTT.

The chain uses TRBV24-1 and TRBJ2-3, with D perhaps TRBD2 (6 bases). The CDR3 extends over 15 amino acids. The germline V gene has CDR1 KGHDR and CDR2 SFDVKD. With 5 bases removed from V and 2 bases from J, the gap between germline ends came to 13 bases. The DNA for the CDR3 is TGTGCCACCAGTGCGGGGGACTCCGCCACAGATACGCAGTATTTT. This codes for CATSAGDSATDTQYF.

The rearrangement joins TRBV12-3 or TRBV12-4 to TRBJ1-2; D is unresolved. Trimming removed 4 bases at V and 3 bases at J, with 9 bases between. The CDR3 contains 13 residues. Here the CDR3 reads CASSSPIHYGYTF. CDR3 DNA: TGTGCCAGCAGTTCCCCAATCCACTATGGCTACACCTTC.

The gene calls are TRBV7-3 and TRBJ2-1, with 12 positions matching TRBD2. CDR3 length: 15 amino acids. V lost 2 bases and J lost 6; bases outside the gene matches: 2. CDR1 is SGHTA and CDR2 is FQGTGA in the germline V gene. CDR3 sequence: CASSLGLAGSNEQFF. The CDR3 region has the DNA TGTGCCAGCAGCTTAGGACTAGCGGGATCCAATGAGCAGTTCTTC.

This chain uses TRBV4-2 with TRBJ1-1; D perhaps matches TRBD1 (5 bases). CDR3 size: 16 residues. CDR1 is LGHNA and CDR2 is YNFKEQ in the germline V gene. The ends were cut back, 1 base at V and 4 bases at J, with 16 bases in the middle. The CDR3 sequence: CASSQGENRGVTEAFF. As DNA, the CDR3 is TGTGCCAGCAGCCAAGGTGAGAACCGGGGGGTCACTGAAGCTTTCTTT.

V and J are TRBV6-1 and TRBJ2-7, with 12 bases fitting TRBD2. Trimming removed 2 bases from V and 3 bases from J; junction bases left unmatched: 5. The CDR3 sequence is 16 residues long. Per the germline V gene, CDR1 is MNHNS and CDR2 is SASEGT. The CDR3 nucleotides are TGTGCCAGCAGTGAACAAGTGGGACTAGCGGGCTACGAGCAGTACTTC. Encoded protein: CASSEQVGLAGYEQYF.